The sequence of this TCR beta chain was determined in a study of immune characterization of retroperitoneal liposarcoma. This clonotype came up a few times. J lost 5 bases, V lost 6 bases, and 12 bases had no gene match. This CDR3 contains 16 residues. Germline V gene data show CDR1 as SGHTA and CDR2 as FQGNSA. TCRdb called the PCR reads again in MiXCR, with one record for every CDR3 protein. The table shows about 1,600 distinct CDR3 sequences, with around half occurring only once. This clonotype was sampled from a female donor with retroperitoneal liposarcoma. This chain joins TRBV7-2 and TRBJ2-5, with 10 bases that match TRBD2. Sample: tumor tissue. CDR3 coding DNA: TGTGCCAGCAGTTTCGGACTAGCGGCGGGCGGCGAGACCCAGTACTTC. Translation: CASSFGLAAGGETQYF.